Listed here is a single T cell receptor (beta chain). This sample is drawn from a study of OX40 agonist ivuxolimab in advanced cancers. TCRdb keeps only in-frame clones here, not all; method: immunoSEQ multiplex PCR. The profile shows 50,000 to 65,000 clones, roughly 87% of them singletons. Germline assignment: CDR1 MNHEY and CDR2 SVGAGI. V dropped 6 bases and J dropped 5 bases, with 11 bases sitting between them. The CDR3 has 13 amino acids. Sequenced here: CD4+ or CD8+ T cells sorted from blood, sampled in a trial of the OX40 agonist ivuxolimab. The TCR was taken from an adult with an advanced solid tumor such as melanoma, head and neck, liver or kidney cancer. V and J are TRBV6-5 and TRBJ2-4; D call uncertain. CDR3 coding DNA: TGTGCCAGCAGCCTTGACGAGGAAAACATTCAGTACTTC. Translated, it gives CASSLDEENIQYF.